The following is a T cell receptor beta chain sequence with its context. This sample stems from a study of blood T cell repertoires in COVID-19. Looking at the study overall: The origin of the acute and convalescent COVID-19 samples was the United States, Italy and Spain. T cells, B-cell-depleted T cells, or PBMCs provided the cDNA or gDNA that served as material.

The assay was immunoSEQ multiplex PCR, and TCRdb's table has in-frame clones only and misses some. The sample contains 390,000 or so clones, around 92% of which appear only once. The CDR3 is 17 residues long. Germline V gene data show CDR1 as SGHDT and CDR2 as YYEEEE. Trimming shortened V by 0 bases and J by 0 bases, and 13 bases separated the two germline ends. Followed longitudinally, the Seattle patients had been enrolled during active infection. The source is a woman in her thirties with COVID-19, enrolled during active disease. The gene calls are TRBV5-6 and TRBJ2-4; D is uncertain. Sample: peripheral blood. DNA of the CDR3: TGTGCCAGCAGCTTGGTAGTGCGGCCTCTAGCCAAAAACATTCAGTACTTC. It yields the protein CASSLVVRPLAKNIQYF.